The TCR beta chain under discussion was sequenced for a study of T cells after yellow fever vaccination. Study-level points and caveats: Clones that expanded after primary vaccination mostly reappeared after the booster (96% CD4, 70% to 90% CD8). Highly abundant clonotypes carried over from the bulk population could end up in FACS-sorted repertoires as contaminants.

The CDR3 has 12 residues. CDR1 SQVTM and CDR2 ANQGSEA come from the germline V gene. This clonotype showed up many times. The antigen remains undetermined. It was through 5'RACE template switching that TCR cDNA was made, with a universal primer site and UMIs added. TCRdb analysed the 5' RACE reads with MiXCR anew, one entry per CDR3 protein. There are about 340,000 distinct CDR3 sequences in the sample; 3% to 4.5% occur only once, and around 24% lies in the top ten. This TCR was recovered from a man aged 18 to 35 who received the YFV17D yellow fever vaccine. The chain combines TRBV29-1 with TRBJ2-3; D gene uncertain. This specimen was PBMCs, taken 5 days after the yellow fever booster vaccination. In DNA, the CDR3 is TGCACCTACGCTTCTAGCACAGATACGCAGTATTTT. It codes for CTYASSTDTQYF.